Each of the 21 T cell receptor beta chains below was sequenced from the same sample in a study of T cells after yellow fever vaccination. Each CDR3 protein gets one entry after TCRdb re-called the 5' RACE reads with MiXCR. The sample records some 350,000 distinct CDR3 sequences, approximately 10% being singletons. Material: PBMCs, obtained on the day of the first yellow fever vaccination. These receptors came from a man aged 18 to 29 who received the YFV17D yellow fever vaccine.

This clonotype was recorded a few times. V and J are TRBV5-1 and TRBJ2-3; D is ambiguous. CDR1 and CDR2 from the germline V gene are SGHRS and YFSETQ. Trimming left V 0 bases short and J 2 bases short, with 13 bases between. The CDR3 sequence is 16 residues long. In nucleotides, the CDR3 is TGCGCCAGCAGCTTGGGTCAAATGGGTACCACAGATACGCAGTATTTT. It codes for CASSLGQMGTTDTQYF. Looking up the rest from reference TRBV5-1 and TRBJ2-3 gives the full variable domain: KAGVTQTPRYLIKTRGQQVTLSCSPISGHRSVSWYQQTPGQGLQFLFEYFSETQRNKGNFPGRFSGRQFSNSRSEMNVSTLELGDSALYLCASSLGQMGTTDTQYFGPGTRLTVL.

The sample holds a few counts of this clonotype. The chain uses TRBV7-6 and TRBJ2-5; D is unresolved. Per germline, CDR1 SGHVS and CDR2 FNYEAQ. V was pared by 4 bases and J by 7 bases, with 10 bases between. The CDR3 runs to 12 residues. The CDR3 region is CASSSPSGTQYF. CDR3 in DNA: TGTGCCAGCAGCTCCCCAAGTGGGACCCAGTACTTC.

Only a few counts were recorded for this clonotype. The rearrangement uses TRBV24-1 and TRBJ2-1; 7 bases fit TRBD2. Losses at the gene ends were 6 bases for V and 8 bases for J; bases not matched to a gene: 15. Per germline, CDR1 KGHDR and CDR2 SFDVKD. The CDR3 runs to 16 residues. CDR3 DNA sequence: TGTGCCACCAGTCAAAGCGGGACGGGACGGGGCGATGAGCAGTTCTTC. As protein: CATSQSGTGRGDEQFF.

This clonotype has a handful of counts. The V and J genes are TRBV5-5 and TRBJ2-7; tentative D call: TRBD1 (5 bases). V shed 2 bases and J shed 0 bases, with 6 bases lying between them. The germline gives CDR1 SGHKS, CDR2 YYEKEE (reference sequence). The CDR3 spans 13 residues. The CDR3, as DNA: TGTGCCAGCAGCTTACAGGTCTCCTACGAGCAGTACTTC. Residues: CASSLQVSYEQYF.

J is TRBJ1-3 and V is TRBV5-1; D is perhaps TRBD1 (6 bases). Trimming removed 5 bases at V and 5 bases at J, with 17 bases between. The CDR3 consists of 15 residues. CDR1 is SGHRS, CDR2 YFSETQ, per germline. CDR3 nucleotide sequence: TGCGCCAGCAGACTTGCAGGGGATGGGCGAAACACCATATATTTT. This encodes CASRLAGDGRNTIYF. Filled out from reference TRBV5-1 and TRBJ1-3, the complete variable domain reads KAGVTQTPRYLIKTRGQQVTLSCSPISGHRSVSWYQQTPGQGLQFLFEYFSETQRNKGNFPGRFSGRQFSNSRSEMNVSTLELGDSALYLCASRLAGDGRNTIYFGEGSWLTVV.

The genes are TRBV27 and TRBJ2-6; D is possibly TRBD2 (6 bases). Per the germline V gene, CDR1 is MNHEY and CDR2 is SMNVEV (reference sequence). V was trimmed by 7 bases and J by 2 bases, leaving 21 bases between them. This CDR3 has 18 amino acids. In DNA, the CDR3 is TGTGCCAGCACAACGACTGGGAGGTTTAAGCCTGGGGCCAACGTCCTGACTTTC. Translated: CASTTTGRFKPGANVLTF.

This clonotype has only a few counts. CDR3 nucleotides: TGTGCCAGCAGCTTAACTAGCGGGGGCACCTCGGGCCGCGAGCAGTTCTTC. Its translation: CASSLTSGGTSGREQFF. The chain joins TRBV7-9 to TRBJ2-1, with 11 nucleotides matching TRBD2. CDR1 and CDR2 (germline): SEHNR, FQNEAQ (reference sequence). V was pared by 2 bases and J by 10 bases, with 13 bases of the junction left unmatched. This CDR3 comprises 17 residues.

CDR3 bases: TGCGCCAGCAGCGCCGCGCCGGGCGAATACGAGCAGTACGTC. It is translated as CASSAAPGEYEQYV. The genes are TRBV5-1 and TRBJ2-7; D is undetermined. Germline V gives CDR1 SGHRS, CDR2 YFSETQ. Trimming removed 4 bases from V and 4 bases from J, with 15 bases in between. This CDR3 is built from 14 residues.

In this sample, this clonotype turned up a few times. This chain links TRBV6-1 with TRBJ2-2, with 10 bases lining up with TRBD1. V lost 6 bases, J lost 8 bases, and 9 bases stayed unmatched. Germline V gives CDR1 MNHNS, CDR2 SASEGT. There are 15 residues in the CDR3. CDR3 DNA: TGTGCCAGCAGCGACCCGGGACAGGGGATTGGGGAGCTGTTTTTT. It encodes CASSDPGQGIGELFF.

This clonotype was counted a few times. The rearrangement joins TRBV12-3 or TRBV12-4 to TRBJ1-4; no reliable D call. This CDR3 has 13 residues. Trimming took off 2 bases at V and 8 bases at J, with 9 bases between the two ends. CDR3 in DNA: TGTGCCAGCAGTTTAATCGTCGCCGAAAAACTGTTTTTT. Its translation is CASSLIVAEKLFF.

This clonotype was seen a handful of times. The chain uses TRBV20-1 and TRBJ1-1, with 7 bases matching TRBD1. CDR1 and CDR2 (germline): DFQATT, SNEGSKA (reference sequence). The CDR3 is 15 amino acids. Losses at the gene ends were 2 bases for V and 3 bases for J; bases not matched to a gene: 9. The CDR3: CSARRGGGGDTEAFF. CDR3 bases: TGCAGTGCTAGACGGGGAGGGGGCGGGGACACTGAAGCTTTCTTT.

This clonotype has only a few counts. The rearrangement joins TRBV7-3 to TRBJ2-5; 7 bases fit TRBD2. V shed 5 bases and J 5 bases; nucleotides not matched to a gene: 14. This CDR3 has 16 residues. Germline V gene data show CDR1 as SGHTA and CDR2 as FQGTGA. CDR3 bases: TGTGCCAGCAGCCCATCTTACAGCGGGAATCTTGAGACCCAGTACTTC. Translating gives CASSPSYSGNLETQYF.

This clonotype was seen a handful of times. CDR3 amino acids: CASSGQENYGYTF. CDR3 nucleotide sequence: TGTGCCAGCTCAGGACAGGAAAACTATGGCTACACCTTC. The V call is TRBV18, the J call TRBJ1-2; 7 bases line up with TRBD1. Germline CDR1 KGHSH, CDR2 LQKENI. V trimming: 5 bases; J trimming: 2 bases; junction bases outside the gene matches: 2. The length of the CDR3 is 13 residues.

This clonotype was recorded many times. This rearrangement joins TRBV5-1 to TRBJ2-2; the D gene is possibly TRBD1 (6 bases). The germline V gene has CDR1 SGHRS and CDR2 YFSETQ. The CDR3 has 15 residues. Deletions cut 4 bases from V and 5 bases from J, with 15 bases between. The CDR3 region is CASSLGAVETGELFF. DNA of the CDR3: TGCGCCAGCAGCCTGGGGGCAGTAGAAACCGGGGAGCTGTTTTTT.

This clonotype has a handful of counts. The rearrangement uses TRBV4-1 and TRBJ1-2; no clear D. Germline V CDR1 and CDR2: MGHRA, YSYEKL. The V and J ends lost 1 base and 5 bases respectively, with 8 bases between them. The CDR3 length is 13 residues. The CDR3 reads CASSQAFGYGYTF. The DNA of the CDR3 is TGCGCCAGCAGCCAAGCGTTCGGGTATGGCTACACCTTC.

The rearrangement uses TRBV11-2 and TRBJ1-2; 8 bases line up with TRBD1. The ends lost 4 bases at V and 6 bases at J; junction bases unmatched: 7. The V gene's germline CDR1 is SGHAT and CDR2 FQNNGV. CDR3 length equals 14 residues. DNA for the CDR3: TGTGCCAGCAGCTCCTTGGACAGGGAGGATGGCTACACCTTC. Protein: CASSSLDREDGYTF.

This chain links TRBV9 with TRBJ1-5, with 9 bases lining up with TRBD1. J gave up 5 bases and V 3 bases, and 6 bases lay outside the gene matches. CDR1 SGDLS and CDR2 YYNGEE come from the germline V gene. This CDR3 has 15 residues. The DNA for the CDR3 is TGTGCCAGCAGCGCTGCCGGGACAGGGCATCAGCCCCAGCATTTT. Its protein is CASSAAGTGHQPQHF. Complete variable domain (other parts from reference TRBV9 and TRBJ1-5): DSGVTQTPKHLITATGQRVTLRCSPRSGDLSVYWYQQSLDQGLQFLIQYYNGEERAKGNILERFSAQQFPDLHSELNLSSLELGDSALYFCASSAAGTGHQPQHFGDGTRLSIL.

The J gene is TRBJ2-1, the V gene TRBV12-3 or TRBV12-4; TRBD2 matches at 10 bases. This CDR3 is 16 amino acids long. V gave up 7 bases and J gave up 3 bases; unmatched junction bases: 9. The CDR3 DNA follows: TGTGCCAGCAACCGGGAGGCTAGCGGGGGCTACAATGAGCAGTTCTTC. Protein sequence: CASNREASGGYNEQFF.

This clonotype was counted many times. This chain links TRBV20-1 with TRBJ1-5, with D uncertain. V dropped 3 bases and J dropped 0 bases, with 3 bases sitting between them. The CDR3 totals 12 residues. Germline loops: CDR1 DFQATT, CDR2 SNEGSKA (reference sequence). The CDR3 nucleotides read TGCAGTGCTAGTAGTAGCAATCAGCCCCAGCATTTT. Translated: CSASSSNQPQHF.

DNA for the CDR3: TGTGCCAGCGGCCCTGGCCTCCTGGGTGGCACTGAAGCTTTCTTT. It codes for CASGPGLLGGTEAFF. V is TRBV5-5 and J is TRBJ1-1; D not certain. The CDR3 runs to 15 residues. V was trimmed by 7 bases and J by 4 bases, leaving 20 bases between them. Germline CDR1 is SGHKS and CDR2 is YYEKEE (reference sequence).

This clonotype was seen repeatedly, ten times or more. CDR3 sequence reads: CASSRGGPPADTQYF. CDR3 DNA sequence: TGTGCCAGCAGTCGGGGGGGGCCCCCCGCAGATACGCAGTATTTT. The genes are TRBV28 and TRBJ2-3; the match to TRBD2 covers 8 bases. Trimming cost V 5 bases and J 4 bases; bases outside gene matches: 8. The CDR3 extends over 15 amino acids. The germline V gene has CDR1 MDHEN and CDR2 SYDVKM.